These 28 T cell receptor beta chains were all obtained from the same sample, sequenced in a study of T cells after yellow fever vaccination. TCRdb re-called the 5' RACE reads with MiXCR, one entry per CDR3 protein. This sample has 300,000 to 400,000 distinct CDR3 sequences, with about 8.3% found just once. The specimen was PBMCs, collected approximately 47 days after the first yellow fever vaccination. The receptors shown here come from a man aged 18 to 30 who received the YFV17D yellow fever vaccine.

The rearrangement joins TRBV5-1 to TRBJ2-1; D unresolved. The germline V gene encodes CDR1 SGHRS and CDR2 YFSETQ. Trimming took off 4 bases at V and 7 bases at J, with 18 bases between the two ends. This CDR3 has 15 residues. This CDR3 is CASSPGLPFPNEQFF. CDR3 DNA: TGCGCCAGCAGCCCGGGCCTACCCTTCCCGAATGAGCAGTTCTTC.

The chain employs TRBV20-1 and TRBJ1-1; D is undetermined. Germline V lookup: CDR1 DFQATT, CDR2 SNEGSKA (reference sequence). This CDR3 region has 11 residues. V gave up 6 bases and J gave up 10 bases, with 15 bases separating them. The CDR3 is CSAWSGYGAFF. The CDR3 coding sequence is TGCAGTGCCTGGTCGGGTTACGGAGCTTTCTTT.

This clonotype was detected ten times or more. The chain joins TRBV28 to TRBJ2-3, with no clear D. Trimming took 7 bases from V and 2 from J, leaving 7 bases between them. CDR1 is MDHEN and CDR2 is SYDVKM in the germline V gene. The CDR3 covers 12 residues. The DNA for the CDR3 is TGTGCCAGCACCAGCTTCACAGATACGCAGTATTTT. It codes for CASTSFTDTQYF.

This clonotype has more than one count but fewer than ten. The gene calls are TRBV5-1 and TRBJ2-1; 12 bases map to TRBD2. Per the germline V gene, CDR1 is SGHRS and CDR2 is YFSETQ. CDR3 length equals 15 residues. V gave up 3 bases and J gave up 7 bases; unmatched junction bases: 5. As DNA, the CDR3 is TGCGCCAGCAGCTCACCTAGCGGGGGGGTGAATGAGCAGTTCTTC. Its protein is CASSSPSGGVNEQFF.

This clonotype occurred a few times. The J gene is TRBJ1-1, the V gene TRBV5-1; 9 bases match TRBD1. The CDR3 is made up of 14 amino acids. J was trimmed by 10 bases and V by 0 bases; bases with no gene match: 7. The germline gives CDR1 SGHRS, CDR2 YFSETQ. This CDR3 is CASSLAPGTGLAFF. The CDR3 DNA follows: TGCGCCAGCAGCTTGGCCCCCGGGACAGGGCTAGCTTTCTTT.

J is TRBJ2-3 and V is TRBV10-3; a possible D gene is TRBD1 (5 bases). This CDR3 is 12 amino acids long. CDR1 is ENHRY and CDR2 is SYGVKD in the germline V gene. Trimming cost V 8 bases and J 4 bases, with 10 bases left between them. The DNA for the CDR3 is TGTGCCATCGGGGTGGGGCCAGATACGCAGTATTTT. It codes for CAIGVGPDTQYF.

This clonotype occurred many times. The V call is TRBV6-5, the J call TRBJ1-6; the D gene is possibly TRBD1 (5 bases). Trimming pared 0 bases from V and 10 bases from J, leaving 13 bases between. The CDR3 is made up of 15 amino acids. CDR1 is MNHEY and CDR2 is SVGAGI in the germline V gene. This chain's CDR3 is CASSYSAGTGSPLHF. The CDR3 region has the DNA TGTGCCAGCAGTTACTCTGCCGGGACGGGCTCACCCCTCCACTTT.

CDR3 amino acids: CASSQDMFEQFF. In DNA form, the CDR3 reads TGCGCCAGCAGCCAAGATATGTTTGAGCAGTTCTTC. V and J are TRBV4-3 and TRBJ2-1, with D hard to call. In germline, CDR1 is LGHNA, CDR2 YSLEER. V was cut by 0 bases and J by 9 bases, with 6 bases left in between. The CDR3 extends over 12 amino acids.

The table lists this clonotype with a few counts. The V call is TRBV20-1, the J call TRBJ2-5; TRBD2 agrees at 12 bases. Germline values: CDR1 DFQATT, CDR2 SNEGSKA (reference sequence). The CDR3 has 14 amino acids. J lost 4 bases, V lost 6 bases, and 6 bases had no gene match. In DNA form, the CDR3 reads TGCAGTGCATCTAGCGGGGGGGGGCTAGAGACCCAGTACTTC. This codes for CSASSGGGLETQYF.

This clonotype has only a few counts. V usage is TRBV27 and J usage is TRBJ2-5, with D tentatively TRBD1 (6 bases). The CDR3 extends over 15 amino acids. V was trimmed by 2 bases and J by 4 bases, leaving 14 bases between them. The germline V gene has CDR1 MNHEY and CDR2 SMNVEV (reference sequence). In DNA form, the CDR3 reads TGTGCCAGCAGTTTAGACAGGAGAGGGGGAGAGACCCAGTACTTC. It specifies CASSLDRRGGETQYF.

Many counts were recorded for this clonotype. The rearrangement links TRBV6-2 or TRBV6-3 to TRBJ1-1; TRBD1 matches 9 bases. This CDR3 region has 13 residues. V lost 6 bases and J lost 3; bases outside the gene matches: 2. The germline gives CDR1 MNHEY, CDR2 SVGEGT. The CDR3 DNA reads TGTGCCAGCAGGACAGGGGGGCACACTGAAGCTTTCTTT. Its translation: CASRTGGHTEAFF.

The chain is built from TRBV12-3 or TRBV12-4 and TRBJ1-6; 10 bases fit TRBD1. The CDR3 extends over 13 amino acids. J gave up 11 bases and V 5 bases, and 3 bases lay outside the gene matches. Written as DNA, the CDR3 is TGTGCCAGCAGTCGGACAGGGGGAACACCCCTCCACTTT. It translates to CASSRTGGTPLHF.

This clonotype occurred a few times. This chain connects TRBV18 to TRBJ2-7; D is possibly TRBD2 (5 bases). The CDR3 runs 12 residues. Trimming pared 8 bases from V and 5 bases from J, leaving 13 bases between. CDR1 KGHSH and CDR2 LQKENI come from the germline V gene. The CDR3 DNA reads TGTGCCAGCGAGGGCGGAAGCAACGAGCAGTACTTC. This sequence encodes CASEGGSNEQYF.

The chain is built from TRBV5-4 and TRBJ2-5, with D unresolved. This CDR3 region has 15 residues. Germline V gene sequence: CDR1 SGHNT, CDR2 YYREEE (reference sequence). V was trimmed by 3 bases and J by 2 bases, leaving 14 bases between them. CDR3 DNA: TGTGCCAGCAGCTCGCCCGCTGGGCGGCAAGAGACCCAGTACTTC. The encoded protein is CASSSPAGRQETQYF.

This clonotype came up a few times. The rearrangement links TRBV20-1 to TRBJ1-2; 7 nucleotides align to TRBD1. V trimming: 6 bases; J trimming: 12 bases; junction bases outside the gene matches: 13. The CDR3 has 12 amino acids. Germline V gene lookup returns CDR1 DFQATT and CDR2 SNEGSKA (reference sequence). For the CDR3, the DNA is TGCAGTGCGAAGAGGGGAGGGGGCGCACACACCTTC. This gives the protein CSAKRGGGAHTF.

The sample holds many counts of this clonotype. The chain links TRBV7-2 to TRBJ1-2; 7 positions match TRBD1. This CDR3 is 14 amino acids long. CDR1 is SGHTA, CDR2 FQGNSA, per germline. J gave up 8 bases and V 5 bases, and 11 bases lay outside the gene matches. The CDR3 DNA reads as TGTGCCAGCAGCCCCGGGACAGATGGGGGCGGCTACACCTTC. Protein: CASSPGTDGGGYTF.

The chain employs TRBV6-5 and TRBJ1-1; D uncertain. The CDR3 sequence is 13 residues long. Per germline, CDR1 MNHEY and CDR2 SVGAGI. V dropped 4 bases and J dropped 4 bases, with 10 bases sitting between them. The CDR3 sequence is CASSLAGFTEAFF. The CDR3, as DNA: TGTGCCAGCAGTTTGGCGGGGTTCACTGAAGCTTTCTTT.

The chain's CDR3 is CASSRTGTGFYNSPLHF. The CDR3 coding sequence is TGCGCCAGCAGTAGAACCGGGACAGGGTTTTATAATTCACCCCTCCACTTT. This chain uses TRBV10-2 with TRBJ1-6; 9 nucleotides align to TRBD1. J was trimmed by 4 bases and V by 5 bases; bases with no gene match: 9. This CDR3 has 17 residues. CDR1 is WSHSY and CDR2 is SAAADI in the germline V gene.

The chain has TRBV4-3 and TRBJ1-1; D possibly corresponds to TRBD1 (5 bases). This CDR3 spans 15 amino acids. Trimming removed 0 bases at V and 4 bases at J, with 12 bases between. From germline, CDR1 is LGHNA and CDR2 YSLEER. Written as DNA, the CDR3 is TGCGCCAGCAGCCAAGATATATTGCAGGGCACTGAAGCTTTCTTT. Translating it yields CASSQDILQGTEAFF.

This clonotype has ten or more counts. The genes are TRBV6-2 or TRBV6-3 and TRBJ2-2; D gene uncertain. V lost 7 bases and J lost 1, with 10 bases in between. The CDR3 is made up of 14 amino acids. Germline assignment: CDR1 MNHEY and CDR2 SVGEGT. CDR3 in amino acids: CASNFNWNTGELFF. CDR3 DNA sequence: TGTGCCAGCAATTTTAACTGGAACACCGGGGAGCTGTTTTTT.

This clonotype was seen only a few times. V usage is TRBV4-2 and J usage is TRBJ2-7, with D possibly being TRBD2 (5 bases). The CDR3 length is 13 residues. Germline CDR1 is LGHNA and CDR2 is YNFKEQ. V was clipped by 1 base and J by 6 bases, with 10 bases between them. The CDR3 nucleotides read TGTGCCAGCAGCCAAGCCGGAGGCTCCGAGCAGTACTTC. This sequence encodes CASSQAGGSEQYF.

The chain employs TRBV3-1 and TRBJ1-6; a weak D match, TRBD1 (5 bases). Per germline, CDR1 LGHDT and CDR2 YNNKEL (reference sequence). The CDR3 loop spans 15 amino acids. Between the trimmed V and J ends, which lost 7 bases and 6 bases, there was a span of 16 bases. This CDR3 reads CASTRRAGFNSPLHF. In DNA, the CDR3 is TGTGCCAGCACCCGCAGGGCCGGGTTTAATTCACCCCTCCACTTT.

The rearrangement joins TRBV19 to TRBJ1-4; tentative D call: TRBD1 (6 bases). CDR1 and CDR2 (germline): LNHDA, SQIVND (reference sequence). The V end was cut by 5 bases, the J end by 8 bases, with 18 bases between. This CDR3 is 15 amino acids long. The CDR3 here is CASSHRDSGREKLFF. The CDR3 bases are TGTGCCAGTAGTCACAGGGATTCCGGGCGAGAAAAACTGTTTTTT.

This clonotype was detected a few times. The V and J genes are TRBV7-3 and TRBJ1-6, with no clear D. The CDR3 has 14 amino acids. Trimming stripped 3 bases from V and 7 bases from J, with 10 bases between. Germline-derived CDR1 and CDR2 are SGHTA and FQGTGA. CDR3 in amino acids: CASSFMASNSPLHF. The CDR3 nucleotides are TGTGCCAGCAGCTTTATGGCCTCAAATTCACCCCTCCACTTT.

The rearrangement uses TRBV14 and TRBJ2-7; no reliable D call. The V gene lost 4 bases and the J gene lost 7 bases, with 5 bases spanning the gap. CDR3 length: 10 residues. Germline values: CDR1 SGHDN, CDR2 FVKESK. The CDR3 protein is CASSPEEQYV. In DNA, the CDR3 is TGTGCCAGCAGCCCGGAGGAGCAGTACGTC.

This sequence joins TRBV7-2 and TRBJ2-5, with D maybe TRBD2 (6 bases). V shed 2 bases and J shed 2 bases, with 15 bases lying between them. CDR1 is SGHTA, CDR2 FQGNSA, per germline. CDR3 length: 16 residues. The CDR3 DNA follows: TGTGCCAGCAGCTTAAGGCTAGCGACCCAACAAGAGACCCAGTACTTC. This gives the protein CASSLRLATQQETQYF.

This clonotype has just a few counts. The chain recombines TRBV12-3 or TRBV12-4 with TRBJ1-1, with 9 nucleotides matching TRBD1. Trimming took 7 bases from V and 4 from J; bases not matched to a gene: 7. The CDR3 consists of 14 residues. The DNA for the CDR3 is TGTGCCAGCACCCAAACAGGGGGCGTCACTGAAGCTTTCTTT. Amino acid sequence: CASTQTGGVTEAFF.

J is TRBJ2-1 and V is TRBV12-3 or TRBV12-4; D gene uncertain. The V and J ends lost 6 bases and 5 bases respectively, with 5 bases between them. The CDR3 consists of 11 residues. CDR3 in amino acids: CASRQNNEQFF. The CDR3 coding sequence is TGTGCCAGCAGACAAAACAATGAGCAGTTCTTC.